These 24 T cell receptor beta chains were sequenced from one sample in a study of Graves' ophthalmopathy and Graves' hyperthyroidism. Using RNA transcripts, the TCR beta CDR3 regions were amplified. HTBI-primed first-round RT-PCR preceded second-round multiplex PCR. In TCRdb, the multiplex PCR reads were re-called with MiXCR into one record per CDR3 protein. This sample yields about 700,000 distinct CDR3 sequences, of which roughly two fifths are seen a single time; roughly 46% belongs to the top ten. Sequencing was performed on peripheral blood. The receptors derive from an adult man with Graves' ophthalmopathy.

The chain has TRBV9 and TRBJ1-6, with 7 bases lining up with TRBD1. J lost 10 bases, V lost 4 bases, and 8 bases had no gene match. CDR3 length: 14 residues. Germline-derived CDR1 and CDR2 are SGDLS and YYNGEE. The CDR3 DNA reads TGTGCCAGCAGCTTTGACAGGGTTAAATCACCCCTCCACTTT. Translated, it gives CASSFDRVKSPLHF.

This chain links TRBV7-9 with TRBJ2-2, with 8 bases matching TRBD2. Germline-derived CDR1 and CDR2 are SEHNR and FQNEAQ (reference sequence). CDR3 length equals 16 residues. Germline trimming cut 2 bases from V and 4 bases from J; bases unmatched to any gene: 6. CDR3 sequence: CASSLTSGGGTGELFF. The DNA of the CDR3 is TGTGCCAGCAGCTTAACGAGCGGGGGAGGCACCGGGGAGCTGTTTTTT.

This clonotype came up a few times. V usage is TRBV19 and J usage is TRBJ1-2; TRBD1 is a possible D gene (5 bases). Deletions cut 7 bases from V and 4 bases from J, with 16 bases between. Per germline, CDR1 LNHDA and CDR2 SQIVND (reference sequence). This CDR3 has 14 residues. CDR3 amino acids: CASTQTWGVYGYTF. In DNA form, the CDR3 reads TGTGCCAGTACCCAAACGTGGGGCGTCTATGGCTACACCTTC.

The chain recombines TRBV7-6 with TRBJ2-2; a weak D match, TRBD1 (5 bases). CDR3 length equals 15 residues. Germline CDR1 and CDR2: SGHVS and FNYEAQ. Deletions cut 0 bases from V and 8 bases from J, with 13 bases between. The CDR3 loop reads CASSLARRAPGELFF. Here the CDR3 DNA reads TGTGCCAGCAGCTTAGCTCGCAGGGCACCTGGGGAGCTGTTTTTT.

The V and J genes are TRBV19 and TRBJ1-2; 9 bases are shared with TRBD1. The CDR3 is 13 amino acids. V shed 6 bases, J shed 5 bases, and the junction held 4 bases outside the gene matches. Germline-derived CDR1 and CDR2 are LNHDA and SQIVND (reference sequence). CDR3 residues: CASRPGTGYGYTF. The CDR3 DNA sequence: TGTGCCAGTAGACCTGGGACAGGGTATGGCTACACCTTC.

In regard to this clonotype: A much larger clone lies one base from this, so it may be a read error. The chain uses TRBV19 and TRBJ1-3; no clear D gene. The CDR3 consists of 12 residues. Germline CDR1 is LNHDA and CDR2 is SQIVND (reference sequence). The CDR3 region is CDSSTGGNTIYF. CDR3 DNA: TGTGACAGTAGTACGGGAGGAAACACCATATATTTT.

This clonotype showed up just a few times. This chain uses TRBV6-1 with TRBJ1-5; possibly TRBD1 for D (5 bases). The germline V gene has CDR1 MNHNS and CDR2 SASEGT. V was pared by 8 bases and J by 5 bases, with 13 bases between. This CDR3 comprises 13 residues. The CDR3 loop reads CASGGREHQPQHF. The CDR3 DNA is TGTGCCAGCGGTGGCAGGGAGCATCAGCCCCAGCATTTT.

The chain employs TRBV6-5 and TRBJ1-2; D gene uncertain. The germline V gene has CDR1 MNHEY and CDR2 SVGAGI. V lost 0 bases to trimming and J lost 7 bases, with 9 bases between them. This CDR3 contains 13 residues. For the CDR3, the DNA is TGTGCCAGCAGTTACTCGGCCACACGTGGCTACACCTTC. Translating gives CASSYSATRGYTF.

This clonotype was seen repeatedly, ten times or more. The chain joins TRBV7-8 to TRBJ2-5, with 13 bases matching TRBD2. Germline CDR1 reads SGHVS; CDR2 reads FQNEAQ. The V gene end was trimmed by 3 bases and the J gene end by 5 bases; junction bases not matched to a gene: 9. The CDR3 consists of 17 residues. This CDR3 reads CASSFWSTTSGGETQYF. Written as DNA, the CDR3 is TGTGCCAGCAGCTTCTGGTCGACGACTAGCGGGGGGGAGACCCAGTACTTC.

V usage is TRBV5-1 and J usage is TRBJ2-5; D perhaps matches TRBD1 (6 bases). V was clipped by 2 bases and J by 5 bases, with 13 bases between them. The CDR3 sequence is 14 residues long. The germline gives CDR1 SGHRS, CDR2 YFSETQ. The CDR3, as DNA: TGCGCCAGCAGCTTACAGGGTTTTAAGGAGACCCAGTACTTC. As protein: CASSLQGFKETQYF.

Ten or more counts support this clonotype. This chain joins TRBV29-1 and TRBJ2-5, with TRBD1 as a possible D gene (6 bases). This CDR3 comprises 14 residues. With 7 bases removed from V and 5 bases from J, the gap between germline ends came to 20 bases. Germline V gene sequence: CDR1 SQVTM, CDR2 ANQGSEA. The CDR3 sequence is CSARNPTTGETQYF. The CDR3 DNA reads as TGCAGCGCAAGGAATCCCACGACAGGCGAGACCCAGTACTTC. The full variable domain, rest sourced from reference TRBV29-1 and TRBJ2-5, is SAVISQKPSRDICQRGTSLTIQCQVDSQVTMMFWYRQQPGQSLTLIATANQGSEATYESGFVIDKFPISRPNLTFSTLTVSNMSPEDSSIYLCSARNPTTGETQYFGPGTRLLVL.

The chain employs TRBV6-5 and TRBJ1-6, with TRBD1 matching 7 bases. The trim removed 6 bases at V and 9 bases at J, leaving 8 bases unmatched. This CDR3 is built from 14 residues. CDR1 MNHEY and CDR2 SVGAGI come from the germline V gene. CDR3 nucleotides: TGTGCCAGCAGACTTGCACAGGGGTTTTCACCCCTCCACTTT. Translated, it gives CASRLAQGFSPLHF.

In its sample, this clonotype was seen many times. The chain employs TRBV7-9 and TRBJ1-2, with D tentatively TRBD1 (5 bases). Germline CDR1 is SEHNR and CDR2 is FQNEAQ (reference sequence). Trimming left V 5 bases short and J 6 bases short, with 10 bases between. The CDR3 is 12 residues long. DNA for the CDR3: TGTGCCAGCAGCCCCATGGGGGATGGCTACACCTTC. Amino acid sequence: CASSPMGDGYTF. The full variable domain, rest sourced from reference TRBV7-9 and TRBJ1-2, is DTGVSQNPRHKITKRGQNVTFRCDPISEHNRLYWYRQTLGQGPEFLTYFQNEAQLEKSRLLSDRFSAERPKGSFSTLEIQRTEQGDSAMYLCASSPMGDGYTFGSGTRLTVV.

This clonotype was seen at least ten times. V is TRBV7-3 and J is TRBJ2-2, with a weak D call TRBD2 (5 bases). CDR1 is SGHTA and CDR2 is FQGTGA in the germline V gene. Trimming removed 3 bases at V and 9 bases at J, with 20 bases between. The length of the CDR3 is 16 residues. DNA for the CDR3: TGTGCCAGCAGCTTGGGAAACGGGGTCGGGAACCGGGAGCTGTTTTTT. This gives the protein CASSLGNGVGNRELFF.

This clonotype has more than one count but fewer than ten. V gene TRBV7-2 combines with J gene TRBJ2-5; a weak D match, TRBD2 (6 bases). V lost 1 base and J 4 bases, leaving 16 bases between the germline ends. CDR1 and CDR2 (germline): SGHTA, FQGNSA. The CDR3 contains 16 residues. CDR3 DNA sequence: TGTGCCAGCAGCTTAGGGGTGGCCAAGGGAGGAGAGACCCAGTACTTC. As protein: CASSLGVAKGGETQYF.

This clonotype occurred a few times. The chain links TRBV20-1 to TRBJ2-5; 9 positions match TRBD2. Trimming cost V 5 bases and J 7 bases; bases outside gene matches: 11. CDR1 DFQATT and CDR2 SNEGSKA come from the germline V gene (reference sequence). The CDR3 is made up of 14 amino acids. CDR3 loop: CSALAGESRGTQYF. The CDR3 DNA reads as TGCAGTGCTTTAGCGGGAGAGTCTAGGGGGACCCAGTACTTC.

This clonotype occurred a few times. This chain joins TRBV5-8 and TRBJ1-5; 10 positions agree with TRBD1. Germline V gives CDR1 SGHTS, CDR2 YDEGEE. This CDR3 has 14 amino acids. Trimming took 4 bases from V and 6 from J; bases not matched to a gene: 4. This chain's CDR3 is CASSEGQGFQPQHF. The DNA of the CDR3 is TGTGCCAGCAGCGAGGGACAGGGGTTTCAGCCCCAGCATTTT. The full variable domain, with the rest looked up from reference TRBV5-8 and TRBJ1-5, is EAGVTQSPTHLIKTRGQQATLRCSPISGHTSVYWYQQALGLGLQFLLWYDEGEERNRGNFPPRFSGRQFPNYSSELNVNALELEDSALYLCASSEGQGFQPQHFGDGTRLSIL.

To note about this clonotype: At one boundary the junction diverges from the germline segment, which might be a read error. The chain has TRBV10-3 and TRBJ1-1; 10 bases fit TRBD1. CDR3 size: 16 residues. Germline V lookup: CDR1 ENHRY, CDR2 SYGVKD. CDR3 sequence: CAISGQGGSLNTEALF. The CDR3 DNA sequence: TGTGCCATCAGCGGACAGGGGGGATCACTGAACACTGAAGCTCTCTTT.

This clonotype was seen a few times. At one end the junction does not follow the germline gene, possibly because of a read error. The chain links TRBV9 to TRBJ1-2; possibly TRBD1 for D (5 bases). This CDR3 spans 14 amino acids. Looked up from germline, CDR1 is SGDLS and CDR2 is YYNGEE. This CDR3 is CASSQYHGALGYTF. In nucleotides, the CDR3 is TGCGCCAGCAGCCAATACCATGGGGCGCTTGGCTACACCTTC.

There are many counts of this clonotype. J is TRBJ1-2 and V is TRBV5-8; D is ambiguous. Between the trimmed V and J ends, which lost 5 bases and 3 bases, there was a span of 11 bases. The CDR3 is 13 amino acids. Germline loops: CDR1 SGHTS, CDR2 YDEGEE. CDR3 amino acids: CASSRGGDYGYTF. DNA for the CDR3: TGTGCCAGCAGTCGCGGAGGAGACTATGGCTACACCTTC.

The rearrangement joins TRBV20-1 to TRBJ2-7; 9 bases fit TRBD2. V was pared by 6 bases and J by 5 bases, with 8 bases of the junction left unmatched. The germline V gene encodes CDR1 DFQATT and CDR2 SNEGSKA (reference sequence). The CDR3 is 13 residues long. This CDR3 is CSAPLAGADEQYF. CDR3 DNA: TGCAGTGCCCCCTTAGCGGGAGCAGACGAGCAGTACTTC.

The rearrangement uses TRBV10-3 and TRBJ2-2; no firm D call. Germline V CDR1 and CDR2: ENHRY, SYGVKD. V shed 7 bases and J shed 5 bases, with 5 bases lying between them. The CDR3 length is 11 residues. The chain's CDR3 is CAITETGELFF. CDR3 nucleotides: TGTGCCATCACTGAAACCGGGGAGCTGTTTTTT.

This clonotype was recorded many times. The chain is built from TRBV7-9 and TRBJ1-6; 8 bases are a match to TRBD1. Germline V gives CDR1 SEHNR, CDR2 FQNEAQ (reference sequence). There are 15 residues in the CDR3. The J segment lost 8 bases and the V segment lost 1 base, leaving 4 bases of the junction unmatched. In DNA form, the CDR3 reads TGTGCCAGCAGCTTAGGACAGGGGCTCGATTCACCCCTCCACTTT. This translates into CASSLGQGLDSPLHF.

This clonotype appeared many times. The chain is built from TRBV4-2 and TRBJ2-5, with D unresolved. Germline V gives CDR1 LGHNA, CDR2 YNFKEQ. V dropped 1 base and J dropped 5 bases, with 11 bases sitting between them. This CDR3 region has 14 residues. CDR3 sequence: CASSQGNRVETQYF. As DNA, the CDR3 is TGTGCCAGCAGCCAAGGGAACAGAGTGGAGACCCAGTACTTC.